Listed here are 19 T cell receptor beta chains from one sample, sequenced in a study of T cell responses to AZD1222 COVID-19 vaccine. Measured with immunoSEQ multiplex PCR; TCRdb has only the in-frame clones, and not every one. This table has some 130,000 clones, approximately 90% appearing once. Sequenced material: peripheral blood, taken on day 0 of AZD1222 vaccination. Receptors were obtained from an adult in good health.

The gene calls are TRBV9 and TRBJ2-3; 8 nucleotides line up with TRBD1. Losses at the gene ends were 3 bases for V and 9 bases for J; bases not matched to a gene: 9. Germline loops: CDR1 SGDLS, CDR2 YYNGEE. The CDR3 totals 14 residues. CDR3 in DNA: TGTGCCAGCAGCGCAACACACCGGACAGGGACGCAGTATTTT. This encodes CASSATHRTGTQYF.

The chain joins TRBV7-2 to TRBJ1-5; D call uncertain. There are 14 residues in the CDR3. Trimming took 4 bases from V and 2 from J, leaving 9 bases between them. Germline values: CDR1 SGHTA, CDR2 FQGNSA. The CDR3 sequence is CASSYRDGNQPQHF. The CDR3 nucleotides are TGTGCCAGCAGCTACAGAGACGGCAATCAGCCCCAGCATTTT. Looking up the rest from reference TRBV7-2 and TRBJ1-5 gives the full variable domain: GAGVSQSPSNKVTEKGKDVELRCDPISGHTALYWYRQSLGQGLEFLIYFQGNSAPDKSGLPSDRFSAERTGGSVSTLTIQRTQQEDSAVYLCASSYRDGNQPQHFGDGTRLSIL.

V is TRBV7-2 and J is TRBJ1-1, with unresolved D. Trimming left V 3 bases short and J 4 bases short, with 6 bases between. Germline CDR1 is SGHTA and CDR2 is FQGNSA. The CDR3 spans 12 residues. The CDR3, as DNA: TGTGCCAGCAGCTTCGCTCCCACTGAAGCTTTCTTT. This sequence encodes CASSFAPTEAFF.

The chain uses TRBV7-2 and TRBJ2-4, with D hard to call. Trimming stripped 1 base from V and 16 bases from J, with 20 bases between. Germline CDR1 and CDR2: SGHTA and FQGNSA. CDR3 length: 14 amino acids. The CDR3 DNA reads TGTGCCAGCAGCTTAGGCAGTTGGACCCCGGTTTACTACTTC. Protein product: CASSLGSWTPVYYF.

This clone was counted a single time. V is TRBV11-3 and J is TRBJ2-1; D gene ambiguous. This CDR3 comprises 11 residues. Per germline, CDR1 SGHNT and CDR2 YENEEA. V was trimmed by 8 bases and J by 6 bases, leaving 8 bases between them. Here the CDR3 reads CASAKGNEQFF. CDR3 DNA sequence: TGTGCCAGCGCCAAAGGCAATGAGCAGTTCTTC.

This chain uses TRBV14 with TRBJ2-1; D is perhaps TRBD1 (6 bases). Germline V CDR1 and CDR2: SGHDN, FVKESK. This CDR3 is 13 amino acids long. Trimming stripped 0 bases from V and 15 bases from J, with 15 bases between. This CDR3 is CASSQDLGGRSFF. The CDR3 region has the DNA TGTGCCAGCAGCCAAGATCTAGGGGGTCGATCGTTCTTC.

The chain has TRBV10-3 and TRBJ1-2, with D perhaps matching TRBD1 (5 bases). V lost 0 bases and J lost 7, with 12 bases in between. There are 14 residues in the CDR3. Germline V gives CDR1 ENHRY, CDR2 SYGVKD. The CDR3 sequence is CAISESEGMGGYTF. CDR3 nucleotides: TGTGCCATCAGTGAGTCTGAGGGGATGGGTGGCTACACCTTC.

The chain carries TRBV5-5 and TRBJ2-7, with D perhaps assigned TRBD1 or TRBD2 (5 bases each). V lost 2 bases and J lost 4, with 10 bases in between. Per the germline V gene, CDR1 is SGHKS and CDR2 is YYEKEE (reference sequence). The CDR3 sequence is 13 residues long. The CDR3 DNA follows: TGTGCCAGCAGCTTTCCGGGGCTGTACGAGCAGTACTTC. It codes for CASSFPGLYEQYF. The variable domain in full, with the rest retrieved from reference TRBV5-5 and TRBJ2-7, is DAGVTQSPTHLIKTRGQQVTLRCSPISGHKSVSWYQQVLGQGPQFIFQYYEKEERGRGNFPDRFSARQFPNYSSELNVNALLLGDSALYLCASSFPGLYEQYFGPGTRLTVT.

CDR3 in DNA: TGCGCCAGCAGCCAAGGCGCGACGAACACCGGGGAGCTGTTTTTT. Translation gives CASSQGATNTGELFF. This sequence joins TRBV4-1 and TRBJ2-2; D call uncertain. The CDR3 covers 15 residues. V was cut by 1 base and J by 0 bases, with 6 bases left in between. Germline lookup yields CDR1 MGHRA and CDR2 YSYEKL.

This chain uses TRBV29-1 with TRBJ1-4; the D is unclear. The CDR3 is 13 amino acids. CDR1 and CDR2 (germline): SQVTM, ANQGSEA. Trimming took 0 bases from V and 2 from J, leaving 4 bases between them. CDR3: CSVEDGTNEKLFF. The CDR3, as DNA: TGCAGCGTTGAAGATGGGACTAATGAAAAACTGTTTTTT.

V usage is TRBV7-9 and J usage is TRBJ2-6; D may be TRBD2 (5 bases). The CDR3 runs 18 residues. Trimming removed 4 bases at V and 0 bases at J, with 16 bases between. Germline assignment: CDR1 SEHNR and CDR2 FQNEAQ (reference sequence). In DNA form, the CDR3 reads TGTGCCAGCAGCTCTTACACCTCGGGATCCTCTGGGGCCAACGTCCTGACTTTC. It is translated as CASSSYTSGSSGANVLTF.

V is TRBV5-1 and J is TRBJ2-7; the match to TRBD1 covers 11 bases. CDR3 length: 17 amino acids. Unmatched junction bases numbered 9, after V lost 4 bases and J lost 0 bases. CDR1 and CDR2 (germline): SGHRS, YFSETQ. The chain's CDR3 is CASSARLDRGLSYEQYF. Written as DNA, the CDR3 is TGCGCCAGCAGCGCGCGGTTGGACAGGGGGCTCTCCTACGAGCAGTACTTC. Drawing the rest from reference TRBV5-1 and TRBJ2-7, the complete variable domain is KAGVTQTPRYLIKTRGQQVTLSCSPISGHRSVSWYQQTPGQGLQFLFEYFSETQRNKGNFPGRFSGRQFSNSRSEMNVSTLELGDSALYLCASSARLDRGLSYEQYFGPGTRLTVT.

The rearrangement joins TRBV5-1 to TRBJ1-2, with unresolved D. The CDR3 is made up of 15 amino acids. The V end was cut by 0 bases, the J end by 4 bases, with 13 bases between. Germline CDR1 SGHRS, CDR2 YFSETQ. In DNA form, the CDR3 reads TGCGCCAGCAGCTTGGCCCCAGGAGGGAGCTATGGCTACACCTTC. This gives the protein CASSLAPGGSYGYTF. The variable domain in full, with the rest retrieved from reference TRBV5-1 and TRBJ1-2, is KAGVTQTPRYLIKTRGQQVTLSCSPISGHRSVSWYQQTPGQGLQFLFEYFSETQRNKGNFPGRFSGRQFSNSRSEMNVSTLELGDSALYLCASSLAPGGSYGYTFGSGTRLTVV.

This sequence joins TRBV5-6 and TRBJ1-3; D may be TRBD1 (6 bases). The CDR3 is 17 amino acids. Trimming took off 6 bases at V and 8 bases at J, with 27 bases between the two ends. Germline loops: CDR1 SGHDT, CDR2 YYEEEE. The CDR3 sequence: CASTSLDDRFKADTIYF. The CDR3, as DNA: TGTGCCAGCACAAGCTTGGATGACAGGTTTAAAGCTGACACCATATATTTT. Together with reference TRBV5-6 and TRBJ1-3, the CDR3 gives the full variable domain: DAGVTQSPTHLIKTRGQQVTLRCSPKSGHDTVSWYQQALGQGPQFIFQYYEEEERQRGNFPDRFSGHQFPNYSSELNVNALLLGDSALYLCASTSLDDRFKADTIYFGEGSWLTVV.

J is TRBJ2-7 and V is TRBV30; D possibly corresponds to TRBD1 (5 bases). The CDR3 covers 13 residues. With 4 bases removed from V and 1 base from J, the gap between germline ends came to 11 bases. CDR1 and CDR2 from the germline V gene are GTSNPN and SVGIG (reference sequence). CDR3 coding DNA: TGTGCCTGGACATTCAAGGGGTCCTACGAGCAGTACTTC. It specifies CAWTFKGSYEQYF. Full variable domain (rest looked up from reference TRBV30 and TRBJ2-7): SQTIHQWPATLVQPVGSPLSLECTVEGTSNPNLYWYRQAAGRGLQLLFYSVGIGQISSEVPQNLSASRPQDRQFILSSKKLLLSDSGFYLCAWTFKGSYEQYFGPGTRLTVT.

The chain links TRBV11-3 to TRBJ2-7; the D gene is possibly TRBD1 (6 bases). The CDR3 is 14 residues long. CDR1 is SGHNT, CDR2 YENEEA, per germline. V was trimmed by 2 bases and J by 3 bases, leaving 11 bases between them. CDR3 region: CASSLRQENYEQYF. The CDR3 nucleotides are TGTGCCAGCAGCTTAAGACAGGAGAACTACGAGCAGTACTTC.

The rearrangement uses TRBV3-1 (or the pseudogene TRBV3-2) and TRBJ2-1, with D possibly TRBD2 on 5 matching bases. V lost 7 bases to trimming and J lost 3 bases, with 22 bases between them. CDR3 length: 17 residues. Germline V CDR1 and CDR2: LGHDT, YNNKEL (reference sequence). CDR3 DNA: TGTGCCAGCATGCGCCCTCCCGGACTTTCCATCTACAATGAGCAGTTCTTC. It codes for CASMRPPGLSIYNEQFF.

This rearrangement joins TRBV2 to TRBJ2-2; D may be TRBD1 (5 bases). The CDR3 extends over 15 amino acids. CDR1 and CDR2 from the germline V gene are SNHLY and FYNNEI. The V gene lost 6 bases and the J gene lost 1 base, with 12 bases spanning the gap. The CDR3 DNA reads TGTGCCAGCAGAGGGCTAGGGGTGAACACCGGGGAGCTGTTTTTT. Its protein product is CASRGLGVNTGELFF.

The V gene is TRBV11-2, the J gene TRBJ2-7, with TRBD1 identical over 10 bases. The germline V gene encodes CDR1 SGHAT and CDR2 FQNNGV. The CDR3 is 17 residues long. V was pared by 0 bases and J by 2 bases, with 7 bases of the junction left unmatched. The CDR3 region has the DNA TGTGCCAGCAGCTTAGATGGAGGGACAGGGGCGACCTACGAGCAGTACTTC. Translation: CASSLDGGTGATYEQYF.